The 17 T cell receptor beta chains listed next were all sequenced from one sample in a study of blood T cell repertoires in COVID-19. The protocol was immunoSEQ multiplex PCR, while the TCRdb copy is restricted to in-frame clones and leaves out a portion. The repertoire includes about 100,000 clones, 85% of them detected once, and 2.1% sits in the top ten. Sequenced material: peripheral blood. The receptors here all came from a human donor in a cohort sampled during active COVID-19.

The chain uses TRBV10-3 and TRBJ2-5; D is unresolved. CDR3 length: 12 amino acids. Germline CDR1 ENHRY, CDR2 SYGVKD. V was trimmed by 0 bases and J by 5 bases, leaving 4 bases between them. The CDR3 DNA reads as TGTGCCATCAGTGAGTCTCGGGAGACCCAGTACTTC. Amino acids: CAISESRETQYF.

The DNA of the CDR3 is TGTGCCAGCAGTTTGATTGCGGGTAGCGGGGGCACCGGGGAGCTGTTTTTT. It translates to CASSLIAGSGGTGELFF. The chain couples TRBV27 to TRBJ2-2, with TRBD2 matching over 9 bases. CDR1 is MNHEY and CDR2 is SMNVEV in the germline V gene (reference sequence). Unmatched junction bases numbered 9, after V lost 3 bases and J lost 4 bases. This CDR3 is 17 amino acids long.

The chain carries TRBV4-1 and TRBJ2-7; maybe TRBD2 (6 bases). Germline loops: CDR1 MGHRA, CDR2 YSYEKL. The CDR3 runs 14 residues. Trimming took 6 bases from V and 7 from J, leaving 19 bases between them. Here the CDR3 reads CASRVTGVGGEQYF. The CDR3 region has the DNA TGCGCCAGCAGGGTAACGGGGGTTGGGGGGGAGCAGTACTTC.

A few counts support this clone. This chain connects TRBV3-1 (or the pseudogene TRBV3-2) to TRBJ2-3; 10 positions match TRBD2. V gave up 6 bases and J gave up 0 bases; unmatched junction bases: 21. The CDR3 extends over 21 amino acids. Germline CDR1 is LGHDT and CDR2 is YNNKEL (reference sequence). In nucleotides, the CDR3 is TGTGCCAGCAGGGGGCCCCGGACTAGCGGTTTTTCCAGAACAAGCACAGATACGCAGTATTTT. Translating gives CASRGPRTSGFSRTSTDTQYF.

The chain joins TRBV5-1 to TRBJ1-2; tentatively, D is TRBD1 (6 bases). Looked up from germline, CDR1 is SGHRS and CDR2 is YFSETQ. V dropped 1 base and J dropped 4 bases, with 11 bases sitting between them. This CDR3 has 14 residues. CDR3 nucleotide sequence: TGCGCCAGCAGCTTGACCAGGGGAAGCTATGGCTACACCTTC. Amino acids: CASSLTRGSYGYTF.

Ten or more counts support this clone. The chain employs TRBV7-2 and TRBJ1-6; D might be TRBD1 (5 bases). Germline V gene data show CDR1 as SGHTA and CDR2 as FQGNSA. This CDR3 contains 14 residues. The V gene lost 2 bases and the J gene lost 6 bases, with 8 bases spanning the gap. Written as DNA, the CDR3 is TGTGCCAGCAGCTTACTCAGGGCTAATTCACCCCTCCACTTT. Translation: CASSLLRANSPLHF. The full variable domain, with the rest looked up from reference TRBV7-2 and TRBJ1-6, is GAGVSQSPSNKVTEKGKDVELRCDPISGHTALYWYRQSLGQGLEFLIYFQGNSAPDKSGLPSDRFSAERTGGSVSTLTIQRTQQEDSAVYLCASSLLRANSPLHFGNGTRLTVT.

The chain employs TRBV28 and TRBJ2-1; a weak D match, TRBD1 (6 bases). This CDR3 region has 14 residues. Trimming took 6 bases from V and 3 from J, leaving 12 bases between them. Per the germline V gene, CDR1 is MDHEN and CDR2 is SYDVKM. CDR3 region: CASSPRQVYNEQFF. CDR3 DNA: TGTGCCAGCAGCCCTCGACAGGTCTACAATGAGCAGTTCTTC.

The chain links TRBV6-2 or TRBV6-3 to TRBJ2-7, with a possible D match to TRBD1 (5 bases). Per germline, CDR1 MNHEY and CDR2 SVGEGT. V was clipped by 5 bases and J by 3 bases, with 11 bases between them. This CDR3 is built from 13 residues. The CDR3 protein is CASSPDSSYEQYF. The CDR3 DNA sequence: TGTGCCAGCAGTCCAGACAGTAGCTACGAGCAGTACTTC.

This clone was seen more than once but under ten times. This chain links TRBV5-6 with TRBJ1-2; 7 bases are a match to TRBD1. In germline, CDR1 is SGHDT, CDR2 YYEEEE. The CDR3 spans 15 residues. V was pared by 2 bases and J by 4 bases, with 8 bases of the junction left unmatched. The chain's CDR3 is CASSLRFAGGYGYTF. Written as DNA, the CDR3 is TGTGCCAGCAGCTTAAGGTTCGCAGGGGGCTATGGCTACACCTTC. Variable domain in full (rest from reference TRBV5-6 and TRBJ1-2): DAGVTQSPTHLIKTRGQQVTLRCSPKSGHDTVSWYQQALGQGPQFIFQYYEEEERQRGNFPDRFSGHQFPNYSSELNVNALLLGDSALYLCASSLRFAGGYGYTFGSGTRLTVV.

V gene TRBV7-6 combines with J gene TRBJ2-1; perhaps TRBD1 as D (6 bases). Trimming cost V 5 bases and J 4 bases, with 18 bases left between them. Germline V CDR1 and CDR2: SGHVS, FNYEAQ. The CDR3 spans 16 residues. The CDR3 coding sequence is TGTGCCAGCAGCCGCCGACCAGGGGAATCGTACAATGAGCAGTTCTTC. Translated: CASSRRPGESYNEQFF.

This chain joins TRBV11-2 and TRBJ2-1, with D tentatively TRBD2 (6 bases). The CDR3 totals 14 residues. Deletions cut 1 base from V and 5 bases from J, with 9 bases between. CDR1 is SGHAT and CDR2 is FQNNGV in the germline V gene. CDR3 in DNA: TGTGCCAGCAGCTTAGGCGGGGCAAACAATGAGCAGTTCTTC. It encodes CASSLGGANNEQFF.

The gene calls are TRBV19 and TRBJ1-4, with D hard to call. The CDR3 sequence is 13 residues long. The V and J ends lost 7 bases and 5 bases respectively, with 11 bases between them. Germline assignment: CDR1 LNHDA and CDR2 SQIVND (reference sequence). CDR3 in DNA: TGTGCCAGTATGGAGTCGGAAAATGAAAAACTGTTTTTT. This sequence encodes CASMESENEKLFF. Complete variable domain (other parts from reference TRBV19 and TRBJ1-4): DGGITQSPKYLFRKEGQNVTLSCEQNLNHDAMYWYRQDPGQGLRLIYYSQIVNDFQKGDIAEGYSVSREKKESFPLTVTSAQKNPTAFYLCASMESENEKLFFGSGTQLSVL.

This chain connects TRBV9 to TRBJ2-1, with TRBD2 identical over 7 bases. The V and J ends lost 0 bases and 7 bases, in that order; junction bases with no gene match: 10. The CDR3 contains 16 residues. Looked up from germline, CDR1 is SGDLS and CDR2 is YYNGEE. CDR3 residues: CASSVGASSGWNEQFF. The CDR3 coding sequence is TGTGCCAGCAGCGTAGGTGCATCTAGCGGATGGAATGAGCAGTTCTTC.

The chain couples TRBV12-3 or TRBV12-4 to TRBJ1-6; D gene ambiguous. V shed 5 bases and J shed 7 bases, with 9 bases lying between them. The CDR3 is 13 residues long. The CDR3 DNA sequence: TGTGCCAGCAGTGTAAATCAGAATTCACCCCTCCACTTT. This sequence encodes CASSVNQNSPLHF.

The chain employs TRBV5-4 and TRBJ2-7; 11 bases map to TRBD1. CDR1 and CDR2 (germline): SGHNT, YYREEE (reference sequence). The CDR3 runs to 15 residues. V was pared by 2 bases and J by 3 bases, with 4 bases of the junction left unmatched. This CDR3 reads CASSLPGQGVYEQYF. The CDR3 nucleotides are TGTGCCAGCAGCTTACCGGGACAGGGGGTCTACGAGCAGTACTTC.

The rearrangement links TRBV27 to TRBJ2-1, with TRBD2 as a possible D gene (7 bases). Trimming shortened V by 0 bases and J by 1 base, and 19 bases separated the two germline ends. The CDR3 length is 19 residues. The V gene's germline CDR1 is MNHEY and CDR2 SMNVEV (reference sequence). CDR3 coding DNA: TGTGCCAGCAGTTTATCCGCGAAGGGGGGCGGGGGTTCCTACAATGAGCAGTTCTTC. As protein: CASSLSAKGGGGSYNEQFF.

This chain connects TRBV29-1 to TRBJ2-5, with TRBD2 matching over 13 bases. The CDR3 runs to 17 residues. The germline V gene has CDR1 SQVTM and CDR2 ANQGSEA. Trimming at V came to 1 base and at J to 3 bases, leaving 8 bases not matched to a gene. This CDR3 is CSVEGGLAGWGEETQYF. The CDR3 nucleotides are TGCAGCGTTGAAGGGGGACTAGCGGGGTGGGGCGAAGAGACCCAGTACTTC.